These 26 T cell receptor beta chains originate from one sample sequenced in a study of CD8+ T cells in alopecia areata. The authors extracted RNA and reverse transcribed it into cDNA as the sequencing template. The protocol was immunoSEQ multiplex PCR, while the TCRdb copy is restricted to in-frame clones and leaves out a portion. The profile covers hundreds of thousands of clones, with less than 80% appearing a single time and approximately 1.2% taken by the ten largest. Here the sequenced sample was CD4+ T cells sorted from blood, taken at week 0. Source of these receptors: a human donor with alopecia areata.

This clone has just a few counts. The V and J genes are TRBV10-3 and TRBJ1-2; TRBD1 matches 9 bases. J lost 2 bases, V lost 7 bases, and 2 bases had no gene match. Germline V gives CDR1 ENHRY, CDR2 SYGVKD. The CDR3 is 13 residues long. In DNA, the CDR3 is TGTGCCATCACCGGACAGGGGAACTATGGCTACACCTTC. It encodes CAITGQGNYGYTF.

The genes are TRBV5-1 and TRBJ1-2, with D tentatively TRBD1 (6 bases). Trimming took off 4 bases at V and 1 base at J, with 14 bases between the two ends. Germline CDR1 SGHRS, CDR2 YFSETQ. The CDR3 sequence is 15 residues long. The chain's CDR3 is CASSPTDSLNYGYTF. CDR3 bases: TGCGCCAGCAGCCCTACGGACAGTCTTAACTATGGCTACACCTTC.

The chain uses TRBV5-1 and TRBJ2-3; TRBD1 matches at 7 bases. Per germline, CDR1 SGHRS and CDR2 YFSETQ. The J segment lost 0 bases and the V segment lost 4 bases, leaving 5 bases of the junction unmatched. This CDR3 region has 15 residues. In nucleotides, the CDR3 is TGCGCCAGCAGCAAGGACAGGACGAGCACAGATACGCAGTATTTT. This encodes CASSKDRTSTDTQYF.

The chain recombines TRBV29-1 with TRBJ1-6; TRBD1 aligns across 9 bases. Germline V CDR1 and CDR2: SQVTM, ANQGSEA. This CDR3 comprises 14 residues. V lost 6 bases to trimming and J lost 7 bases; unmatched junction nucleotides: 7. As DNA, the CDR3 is TGCAGCGTACAACAGGGGGCGCGAAATTCACCCCTCCACTTT. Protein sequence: CSVQQGARNSPLHF.

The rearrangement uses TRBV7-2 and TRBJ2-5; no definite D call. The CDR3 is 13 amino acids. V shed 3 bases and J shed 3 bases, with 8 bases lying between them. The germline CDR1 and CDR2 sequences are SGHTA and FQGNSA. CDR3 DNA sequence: TGTGCCAGCAGCTTCGGACGAGAAGAGACCCAGTACTTC. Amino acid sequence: CASSFGREETQYF.

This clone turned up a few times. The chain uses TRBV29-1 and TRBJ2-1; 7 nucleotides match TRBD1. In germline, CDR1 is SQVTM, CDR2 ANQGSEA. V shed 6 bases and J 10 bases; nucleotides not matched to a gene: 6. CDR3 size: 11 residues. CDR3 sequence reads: CSVTGVNEQFF. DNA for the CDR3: TGCAGCGTCACAGGGGTTAACGAGCAGTTCTTC.

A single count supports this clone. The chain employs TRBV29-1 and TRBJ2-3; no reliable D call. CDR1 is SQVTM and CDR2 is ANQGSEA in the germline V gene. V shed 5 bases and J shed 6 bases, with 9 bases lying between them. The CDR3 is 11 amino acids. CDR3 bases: TGCAGCGTTCGGTACACGGATACGCAGTATTTT. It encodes CSVRYTDTQYF.

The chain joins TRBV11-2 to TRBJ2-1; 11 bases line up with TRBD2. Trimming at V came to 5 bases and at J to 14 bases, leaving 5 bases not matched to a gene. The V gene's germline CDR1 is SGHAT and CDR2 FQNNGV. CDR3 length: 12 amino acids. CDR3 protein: CASSHPSGGKFF. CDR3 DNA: TGTGCCAGCAGCCACCCTAGCGGGGGGAAGTTCTTC.

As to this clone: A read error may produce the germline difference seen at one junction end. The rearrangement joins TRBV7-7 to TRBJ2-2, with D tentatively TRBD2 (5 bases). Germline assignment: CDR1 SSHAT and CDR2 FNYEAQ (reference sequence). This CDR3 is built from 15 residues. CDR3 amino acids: CASSNRGHEAGELFF. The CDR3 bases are TGTGCTAGCAGCAACAGAGGGCACGAGGCCGGGGAGCTGTTTTTT.

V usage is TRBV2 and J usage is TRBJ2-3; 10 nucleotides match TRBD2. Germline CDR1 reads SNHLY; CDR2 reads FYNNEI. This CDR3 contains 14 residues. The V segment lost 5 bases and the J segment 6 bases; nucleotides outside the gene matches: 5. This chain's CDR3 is CASSPGTSVDTQYF. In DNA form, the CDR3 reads TGTGCCAGCAGTCCCGGGACTAGCGTGGATACGCAGTATTTT.

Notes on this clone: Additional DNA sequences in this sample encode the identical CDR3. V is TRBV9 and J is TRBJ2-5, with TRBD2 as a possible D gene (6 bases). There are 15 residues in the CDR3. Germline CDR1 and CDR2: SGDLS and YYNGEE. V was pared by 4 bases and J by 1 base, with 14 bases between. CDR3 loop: CASSLGGTTQETQYF. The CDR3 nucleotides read TGTGCCAGCAGCCTGGGGGGAACGACCCAAGAGACCCAGTACTTC.

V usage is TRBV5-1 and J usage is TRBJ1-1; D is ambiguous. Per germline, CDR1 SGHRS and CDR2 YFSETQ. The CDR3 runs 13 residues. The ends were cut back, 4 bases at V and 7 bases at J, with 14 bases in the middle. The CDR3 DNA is TGCGCCAGCAGCGTTGCCACCGGGATTGAAGCTTTCTTT. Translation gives CASSVATGIEAFF. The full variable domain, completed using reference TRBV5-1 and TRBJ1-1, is KAGVTQTPRYLIKTRGQQVTLSCSPISGHRSVSWYQQTPGQGLQFLFEYFSETQRNKGNFPGRFSGRQFSNSRSEMNVSTLELGDSALYLCASSVATGIEAFFGQGTRLTVV.

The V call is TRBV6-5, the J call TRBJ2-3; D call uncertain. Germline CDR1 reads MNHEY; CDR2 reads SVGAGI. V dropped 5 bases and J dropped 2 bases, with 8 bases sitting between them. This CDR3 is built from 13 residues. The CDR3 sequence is CASSRRDTDTQYF. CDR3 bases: TGTGCCAGCAGTCGAAGGGACACAGATACGCAGTATTTT.

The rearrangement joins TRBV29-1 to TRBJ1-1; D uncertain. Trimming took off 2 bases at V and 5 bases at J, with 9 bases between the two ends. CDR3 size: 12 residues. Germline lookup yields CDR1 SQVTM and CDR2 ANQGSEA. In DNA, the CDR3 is TGCAGCGTTGAAACTGGGTGGACTGAAGCTTTCTTT. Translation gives CSVETGWTEAFF.

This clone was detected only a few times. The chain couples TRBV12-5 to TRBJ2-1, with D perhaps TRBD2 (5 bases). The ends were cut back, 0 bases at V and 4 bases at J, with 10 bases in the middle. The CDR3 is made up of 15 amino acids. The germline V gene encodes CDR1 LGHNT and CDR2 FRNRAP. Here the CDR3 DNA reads TGTGCTAGTGGTTTGGTAGTCTCGGGGTACAATGAGCAGTTCTTC. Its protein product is CASGLVVSGYNEQFF.

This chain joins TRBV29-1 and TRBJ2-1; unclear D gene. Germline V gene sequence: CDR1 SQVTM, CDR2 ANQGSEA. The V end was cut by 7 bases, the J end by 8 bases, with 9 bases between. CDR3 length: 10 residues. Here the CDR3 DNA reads TGCAGCGCTCAGGTCGATGAGCAGTTCTTC. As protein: CSAQVDEQFF.

This CDR3 reads CSATDREGFEKLFF. CDR3 sequence (DNA): TGCAGCGCGACCGACAGGGAGGGGTTCGAAAAACTGTTTTTT. The J gene is TRBJ1-4, the V gene TRBV29-1; 7 bases are shared with TRBD1. With 7 bases clipped from V and 8 bases from J, the junction kept 13 bases outside the gene matches. The CDR3 loop spans 14 amino acids. CDR1 is SQVTM and CDR2 is ANQGSEA in the germline V gene.

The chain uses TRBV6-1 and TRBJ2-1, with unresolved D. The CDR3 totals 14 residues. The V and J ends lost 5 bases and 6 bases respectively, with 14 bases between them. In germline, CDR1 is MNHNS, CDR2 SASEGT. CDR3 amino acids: CASSWGSKGNEQFF. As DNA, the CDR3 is TGTGCCAGCAGTTGGGGTAGCAAAGGCAATGAGCAGTTCTTC.

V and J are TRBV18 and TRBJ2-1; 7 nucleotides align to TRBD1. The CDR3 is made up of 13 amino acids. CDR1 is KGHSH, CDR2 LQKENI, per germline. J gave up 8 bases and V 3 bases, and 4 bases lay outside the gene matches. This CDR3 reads CASSPTGDHEQFF. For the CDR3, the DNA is TGTGCCAGCTCACCTACAGGGGACCATGAGCAGTTCTTC.

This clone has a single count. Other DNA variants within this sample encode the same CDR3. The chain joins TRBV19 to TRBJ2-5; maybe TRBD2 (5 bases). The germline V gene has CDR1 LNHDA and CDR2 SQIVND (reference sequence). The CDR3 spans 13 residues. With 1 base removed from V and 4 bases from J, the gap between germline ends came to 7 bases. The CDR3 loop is CASSIVRGETQYF. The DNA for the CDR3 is TGTGCCAGTAGTATAGTCCGGGGAGAGACCCAGTACTTC.

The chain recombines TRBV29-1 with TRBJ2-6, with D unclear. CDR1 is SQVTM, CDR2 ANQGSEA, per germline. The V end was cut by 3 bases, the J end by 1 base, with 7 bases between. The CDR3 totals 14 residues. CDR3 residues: CSVDFESGANVLTF. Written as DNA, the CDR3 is TGCAGCGTTGACTTCGAGTCTGGGGCCAACGTCCTGACTTTC. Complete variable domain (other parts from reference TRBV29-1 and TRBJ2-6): SAVISQKPSRDICQRGTSLTIQCQVDSQVTMMFWYRQQPGQSLTLIATANQGSEATYESGFVIDKFPISRPNLTFSTLTVSNMSPEDSSIYLCSVDFESGANVLTFGAGSRLTVL.

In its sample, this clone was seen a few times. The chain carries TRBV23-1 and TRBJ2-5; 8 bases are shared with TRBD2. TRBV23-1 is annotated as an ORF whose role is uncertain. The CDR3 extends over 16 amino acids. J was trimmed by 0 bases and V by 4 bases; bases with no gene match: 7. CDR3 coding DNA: TGCGCCAGCAGTCGGGTGGGCGGGAGGTACCAAGAGACCCAGTACTTC. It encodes CASSRVGGRYQETQYF.

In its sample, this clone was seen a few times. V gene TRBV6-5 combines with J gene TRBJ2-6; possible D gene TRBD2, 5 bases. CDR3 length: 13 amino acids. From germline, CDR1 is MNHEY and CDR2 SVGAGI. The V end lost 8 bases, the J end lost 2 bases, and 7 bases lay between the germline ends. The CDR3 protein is CASRRPGANVLTF. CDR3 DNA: TGTGCCAGCCGGAGGCCTGGGGCCAACGTCCTGACTTTC.

This CDR3 reads CASNQGGSGAFF. The CDR3 DNA reads as TGTGCCAGCAACCAAGGGGGCTCGGGTGCTTTCTTT. V and J are TRBV6-6 and TRBJ1-1; 7 positions match TRBD1. The CDR3 sequence is 12 residues long. Losses at the gene ends were 7 bases for V and 11 bases for J; bases not matched to a gene: 10. Germline V gene sequence: CDR1 MNHNY, CDR2 SVGAGI (reference sequence).

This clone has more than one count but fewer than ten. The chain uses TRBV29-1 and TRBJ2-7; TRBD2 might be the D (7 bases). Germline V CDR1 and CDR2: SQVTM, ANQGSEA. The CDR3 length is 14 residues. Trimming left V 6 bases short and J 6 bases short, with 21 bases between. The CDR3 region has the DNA TGCAGCGTGGCTGAGACGGCGGGGGCCGGCGAGCAGTACTTC. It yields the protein CSVAETAGAGEQYF.

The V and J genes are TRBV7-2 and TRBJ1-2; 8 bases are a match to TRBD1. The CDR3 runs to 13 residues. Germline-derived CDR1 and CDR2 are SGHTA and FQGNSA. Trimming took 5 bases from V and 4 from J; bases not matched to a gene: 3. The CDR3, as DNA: TGTGCCAGCAGCCACACAGGGGGCTATGGCTACACCTTC. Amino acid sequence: CASSHTGGYGYTF. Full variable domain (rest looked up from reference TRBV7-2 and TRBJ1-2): GAGVSQSPSNKVTEKGKDVELRCDPISGHTALYWYRQSLGQGLEFLIYFQGNSAPDKSGLPSDRFSAERTGGSVSTLTIQRTQQEDSAVYLCASSHTGGYGYTFGSGTRLTVV.